A selection of T cell receptor beta chains follows, all from one sample in a study of cytomegalovirus exposure and HLA in healthy donors. Clones were read by immunoSEQ multiplex PCR, and TCRdb kept only the in-frame ones, dropping some. The table records approximately 110,000 clones, over 60% of them present only once. The sample was PBMCs. These TCRs come from a human donor in good health. CDR3s include the opening cysteine and the closing phenylalanine or tryptophan. D genes are given only for firm matches. Size is omitted from some rows. Given values are once, few, many or a class for expanded clones.

D gene,J gene,clone size,V gene,CDR3 DNA,CDR3 protein
TRBD1,TRBJ2-1,.,TRBV2,TGTGCCAGCAGTTCGGACAGGGGGCAAGGTAATGAGCAGTTCTTC,CASSSDRGQGNEQFF
TRBD2,TRBJ2-3,.,TRBV28,TGTGCCAGCAGTCTACCGATTTCTAGCGGGAGGGGAGATACGCAGTATTTT,CASSLPISSGRGDTQYF
.,TRBJ2-2,few,TRBV5-1,TGCGCCAGCAGCCTAATACAGGGAGAACTGAACACCGGGGAGCTGTTTTTT,CASSLIQGELNTGELFF
TRBD1,TRBJ1-2,.,TRBV19,TGTGCCAGTAGAACAGGGGGCACTAACTATGGCTACACCTTC,CASRTGGTNYGYTF
TRBD1,TRBJ1-2,.,TRBV5-6,TGTGCCAGCAGACCGGGACAGATCTACTATGGCTACACCTTC,CASRPGQIYYGYTF
.,TRBJ2-2,.,TRBV28,TGTGCCAGCAGTTGGGGGGTGGAGACCGGGGAGCTGTTTTTT,CASSWGVETGELFF
TRBD2,TRBJ2-1,few,TRBV7-2,TGTGCCAGCAGCAGTAGCGGGAGGGCCTACAATGAGCAGTTCTTC,CASSSSGRAYNEQFF
TRBD2,TRBJ2-1,.,TRBV7-9,TGTGCCAGCAGCCCGAAAATAGGACTAGCTCTAACCACCTACAATGAGCAGTTCTTC,CASSPKIGLALTTYNEQFF
.,TRBJ1-1,.,TRBV5-4,TGTGCCAGCAGCTTGGCAGAGAACACTGAAGCTTTCTTT,CASSLAENTEAFF
TRBD1,TRBJ2-2,.,TRBV2,TGTGCCAGCAGTGGGTACAGGGGAGTCACCGGGGAGCTGTTTTTT,CASSGYRGVTGELFF
.,TRBJ2-1,.,TRBV10-3,TGTGCCATCAGTGAGACCGGTGCGGCTTACAATGAGCAGTTCTTC,CAISETGAAYNEQFF
.,TRBJ1-1,once,TRBV5-6,TGTGCCAGCAGCGCGGGGTTGCGGAACACTGAAGCTTTCTTT,CASSAGLRNTEAFF
.,TRBJ2-2,few,TRBV27,TGTGCCAGCAAAGGGAGTAGGCAGGTCGGCACCGGGGAGCTGTTTTTT,CASKGSRQVGTGELFF
.,TRBJ2-2,.,TRBV4-1,TGCGCCAGCAGCCAAGGGGGCCAGAGGAACACCGGGGAGCTGTTTTTT,CASSQGGQRNTGELFF
TRBD1,TRBJ2-2,.,TRBV6-7,TGTGCCAGCAGTTACCGGATTCCGGGACAGGGGATAGCGAACACCGGGGAGCTGTTTTTT,CASSYRIPGQGIANTGELFF
.,TRBJ2-7,.,TRBV28,TGTGCCAGCAGTTTCCAGCGGCCTGGGGGGAACGAGCAGTACTTC,CASSFQRPGGNEQYF
.,TRBJ1-3,.,TRBV5-5,TGTGCCAGCATAACTAACTCTGGAAACACCATATATTTT,CASITNSGNTIYF
.,TRBJ1-2,.,TRBV7-2,TGTGCCAGCAGCGTCACGGTTAACGTCTACTATGGCTACACCTTC,CASSVTVNVYYGYTF
TRBD1,TRBJ1-2,.,TRBV7-2,TGTGCCAGCAGCCTTACAGGGGGAAACTATGGCTACACCTTC,CASSLTGGNYGYTF
.,TRBJ1-2,.,TRBV7-9,TGTGCCAGCAGCTCCACCCGCGGACAGCCTTATGGCTACACCTTC,CASSSTRGQPYGYTF
.,TRBJ2-2,few,TRBV6-5,TGTGCCAGCAGCCCCACGGGACAAATCACCGGGGAGCTGTTTTTT,CASSPTGQITGELFF
.,TRBJ2-7,few,TRBV18,TGTGCCAGCTCAAACAATTACGAGCAGTACTTC,CASSNNYEQYF
.,TRBJ1-6,.,TRBV30,TGTGCCTGGAGCGGGGGAGGGTCCTATAATTCACCCCTCCACTTT,CAWSGGGSYNSPLHF